These 13 T cell receptor beta chains were all obtained from the same sample, sequenced in a study of cytomegalovirus exposure and HLA in healthy donors. This table comes from immunoSEQ multiplex PCR, and its TCRdb copy is limited to in-frame clones, with some not included. Among under 200,000 clones, approximately 96% were seen once, and the ten largest hold more than 0.7%. The material sequenced was PBMCs. The source of these receptors is a woman younger than 30 in good health and CMV-seronegative.

The count of this clone is one. The rearrangement uses TRBV27 and TRBJ2-5; D ambiguous. V lost 4 bases and J lost 7, with 19 bases in between. Germline assignment: CDR1 MNHEY and CDR2 SMNVEV (reference sequence). The CDR3 consists of 15 residues. CDR3 residues: CASSSYSSPIWTQYF. Written as DNA, the CDR3 is TGTGCCAGCAGTTCCTACAGTTCCCCAATATGGACCCAGTACTTC.

This chain connects TRBV2 to TRBJ1-2; D is unresolved. V lost 0 bases, J lost 1 base, and 9 bases lay in between. The germline V gene encodes CDR1 SNHLY and CDR2 FYNNEI. The CDR3 contains 15 residues. The DNA of the CDR3 is TGTGCCAGCAGTGAAGCTGTCCAGGATAACTATGGCTACACCTTC. Its protein product is CASSEAVQDNYGYTF.

The chain carries TRBV6-6 and TRBJ1-1; D unclear. The V gene's germline CDR1 is MNHNY and CDR2 SVGAGI (reference sequence). The CDR3 has 12 amino acids. Trimming took off 5 bases at V and 3 bases at J, with 7 bases between the two ends. The CDR3 nucleotides are TGTGCCAGCAGTACCGGGGACACTGAAGCTTTCTTT. Its translation is CASSTGDTEAFF.

The rearrangement joins TRBV6-5 to TRBJ2-7; perhaps TRBD1 as D (6 bases). The CDR3 is made up of 15 amino acids. CDR1 and CDR2 (germline): MNHEY, SVGAGI. The germline V and J ends were trimmed by 6 bases and 0 bases, with 15 bases remaining between them. CDR3 nucleotide sequence: TGTGCCAGCAGCCCGACGTGGGGGCGCTCCTACGAGCAGTACTTC. It yields the protein CASSPTWGRSYEQYF.

The V call is TRBV10-3, the J call TRBJ2-5; 10 bases are shared with TRBD2. The ends lost 6 bases at V and 2 bases at J; junction bases unmatched: 0. CDR3 length: 13 residues. CDR1 ENHRY and CDR2 SYGVKD come from the germline V gene. In nucleotides, the CDR3 is TGTGCCATCAGAGCGGGGGGGCAAGAGACCCAGTACTTC. It specifies CAIRAGGQETQYF.

The genes are TRBV6-5 and TRBJ1-2; D is uncertain. The V end was cut by 5 bases, the J end by 0 bases, with 13 bases between. Germline lookup yields CDR1 MNHEY and CDR2 SVGAGI. The CDR3 runs to 15 residues. The CDR3 sequence: CASSRDLSANYGYTF. CDR3 in DNA: TGTGCCAGCAGTCGAGACTTATCAGCTAACTATGGCTACACCTTC.

The V call is TRBV9, the J call TRBJ2-7, with TRBD2 as a possible D gene (6 bases). The V and J ends lost 0 bases and 2 bases respectively, with 12 bases between them. Germline V gene sequence: CDR1 SGDLS, CDR2 YYNGEE. The CDR3 length is 15 residues. CDR3 residues: CASSVGRGKTYEQYF. Here the CDR3 DNA reads TGTGCCAGCAGCGTAGGGCGGGGAAAAACCTACGAGCAGTACTTC. Combining the CDR3 with reference TRBV9 and TRBJ2-7 gives the whole variable domain DSGVTQTPKHLITATGQRVTLRCSPRSGDLSVYWYQQSLDQGLQFLIQYYNGEERAKGNILERFSAQQFPDLHSELNLSSLELGDSALYFCASSVGRGKTYEQYFGPGTRLTVT.

The chain combines TRBV19 with TRBJ1-6; 9 bases fit TRBD1. Germline-derived CDR1 and CDR2 are LNHDA and SQIVND (reference sequence). This CDR3 spans 17 amino acids. V lost 5 bases, J lost 8 bases, and 13 bases stayed unmatched. CDR3 region: CASSPPIVGQGYSPLHF. The CDR3 DNA reads as TGTGCCAGTAGTCCTCCTATTGTGGGACAGGGTTATTCACCCCTCCACTTT.

The rearrangement joins TRBV7-9 to TRBJ1-1; D remains unclear. V lost 3 bases to trimming and J lost 6 bases, with 5 bases between them. The CDR3 runs to 11 residues. Germline V gene lookup returns CDR1 SEHNR and CDR2 FQNEAQ (reference sequence). The CDR3 region has the DNA TGTGCCAGCAGCTTGTACTCTGAAGCTTTCTTT. Residues: CASSLYSEAFF. The variable domain in full, completed from reference TRBV7-9 and TRBJ1-1, reads DTGVSQNPRHKITKRGQNVTFRCDPISEHNRLYWYRQTLGQGPEFLTYFQNEAQLEKSRLLSDRFSAERPKGSFSTLEIQRTEQGDSAMYLCASSLYSEAFFGQGTRLTVV.

The chain carries TRBV7-3 and TRBJ1-4; 7 bases line up with TRBD1. Trimming took 5 bases from V and 8 from J; bases not matched to a gene: 11. This CDR3 has 15 residues. Germline CDR1 is SGHTA and CDR2 is FQGTGA. CDR3 coding DNA: TGTGCCAGCAGCCCCAACGGAGGGGGCGGGGAAAAACTGTTTTTT. The encoded protein is CASSPNGGGGEKLFF.

J is TRBJ2-7 and V is TRBV6-5, with 7 bases lining up with TRBD1. The junction had 5 bases not matched to a gene; V was cut back by 5 bases and J by 4 bases. The germline V gene encodes CDR1 MNHEY and CDR2 SVGAGI. The CDR3 runs 13 residues. This CDR3 is CASSEGQTYEQYF. DNA for the CDR3: TGTGCCAGCAGTGAGGGACAGACTTACGAGCAGTACTTC.

The CDR3 loop is CASRDGSGELFF. CDR3 DNA sequence: TGTGCCAGCAGGGATGGGAGCGGGGAGCTGTTTTTT. The rearrangement joins TRBV9 to TRBJ2-2; D is possibly TRBD2 (5 bases). V lost 5 bases and J 7 bases, leaving 9 bases between the germline ends. Germline CDR1 is SGDLS and CDR2 is YYNGEE. The length of the CDR3 is 12 residues. The variable domain in full, with the rest retrieved from reference TRBV9 and TRBJ2-2, is DSGVTQTPKHLITATGQRVTLRCSPRSGDLSVYWYQQSLDQGLQFLIQYYNGEERAKGNILERFSAQQFPDLHSELNLSSLELGDSALYFCASRDGSGELFFGEGSRLTVL.

The CDR3 coding sequence is TGTGCCAGCAGCGCTAGAATAACTGGGGCCAACGTCCTGACTTTC. This encodes CASSARITGANVLTF. The chain links TRBV7-6 to TRBJ2-6, with no clear D. V was clipped by 5 bases and J by 2 bases, with 10 bases between them. This CDR3 has 15 amino acids. Germline assignment: CDR1 SGHVS and CDR2 FNYEAQ. The full variable domain, rest sourced from reference TRBV7-6 and TRBJ2-6, is GAGVSQSPRYKVTKRGQDVALRCDPISGHVSLYWYRQALGQGPEFLTYFNYEAQQDKSGLPNDRFSAERPEGSISTLTIQRTEQRDSAMYRCASSARITGANVLTFGAGSRLTVL.